The 14 T cell receptor beta chains listed next were all sequenced from one sample in a study of T cell changes during pregnancy in multiple sclerosis (dated 2019 in TCRdb). Library method: the immunoSEQ multiplex PCR assay. In TCRdb, the immuneACCESS table is reduced to in-frame sequences with V and J assigned. These tables do not hold every clone; where another copy was compared, an unresolved V gene accounts for under half, and the others remain unexplained. The sample table holds approximately 60,000 clones, of which more than 75% were seen once. The ten largest account for about 5% of the sample. The specimen sequenced was peripheral blood from another person, used as feeder cells. The receptor set was obtained from a human donor whose cells served as feeder cells for cultures in a pregnancy study.

The chain employs TRBV6-5 and TRBJ1-6, with a possible D match to TRBD1 (5 bases). The V gene's germline CDR1 is MNHEY and CDR2 SVGAGI. V lost 6 bases and J lost 4, with 10 bases in between. CDR3 length: 14 amino acids. The CDR3 bases are TGTGCCAGCAGGGACACTGATTATAATTCACCCCTCCACTTT. This codes for CASRDTDYNSPLHF.

V usage is TRBV7-9 and J usage is TRBJ2-3, with D possibly being TRBD2 (5 bases). The CDR3 spans 16 residues. V lost 7 bases to trimming and J lost 0 bases, with 17 bases between them. CDR1 is SEHNR, CDR2 FQNEAQ, per germline (reference sequence). The CDR3 nucleotides read TGTGCCAGCATCCCCCGGGAAGGGCCGAGCACAGATACGCAGTATTTT. Amino acid sequence: CASIPREGPSTDTQYF.

The chain uses TRBV7-6 and TRBJ1-1, with unresolved D. With 1 base removed from V and 7 bases from J, the gap between germline ends came to 10 bases. The length of the CDR3 is 13 residues. The germline V gene has CDR1 SGHVS and CDR2 FNYEAQ. The DNA of the CDR3 is TGTGCCAGCAGCTTAGTTCGAGGAGGTGAAGCTTTCTTT. As protein: CASSLVRGGEAFF.

V usage is TRBV28 and J usage is TRBJ1-2, with D unclear. V lost 2 bases to trimming and J lost 4 bases, with 5 bases between them. Germline V lookup: CDR1 MDHEN, CDR2 SYDVKM. This CDR3 comprises 12 residues. CDR3 in DNA: TGTGCCAGCAGTTTACGGGGCTATGGCTACACCTTC. Translation: CASSLRGYGYTF.

The rearrangement links TRBV9 to TRBJ2-5, with a possible D match to TRBD2 (5 bases). The CDR3 runs 17 residues. CDR1 is SGDLS and CDR2 is YYNGEE in the germline V gene. Between the trimmed V and J ends, which lost 3 bases and 2 bases, there was a span of 20 bases. The DNA of the CDR3 is TGTGCCAGCAGCGACACAACCGGAAGCGGCGGGCAAGAGACCCAGTACTTC. Translated: CASSDTTGSGGQETQYF.

V is TRBV28 and J is TRBJ2-2; possibly TRBD2 for D (6 bases). The ends were cut back, 2 bases at V and 4 bases at J, with 14 bases in the middle. Per germline, CDR1 MDHEN and CDR2 SYDVKM. The CDR3 totals 16 residues. CDR3 sequence: CASSLVLGGGTGELFF. CDR3 in DNA: TGTGCCAGCAGTTTAGTGCTCGGGGGAGGCACCGGGGAGCTGTTTTTT.

V and J are TRBV13 and TRBJ1-3; 7 nucleotides agree with TRBD1. From germline, CDR1 is PRHDT and CDR2 FYEKMQ (reference sequence). The CDR3 sequence is 16 residues long. V was pared by 6 bases and J by 0 bases, with 8 bases of the junction left unmatched. DNA of the CDR3: TGTGCCAGCAGTTTTGGACAGGCGAGCTCTGGAAACACCATATATTTT. It is translated as CASSFGQASSGNTIYF.

V and J are TRBV11-1 and TRBJ2-7; possibly TRBD1 for D (6 bases). Germline V CDR1 and CDR2: SGHAT, FQDESV (reference sequence). The ends were cut back, 1 base at V and 5 bases at J, with 15 bases in the middle. The CDR3 covers 15 residues. CDR3 protein: CASSLVGAEVDEQYF. In DNA form, the CDR3 reads TGTGCCAGCAGCTTAGTGGGGGCAGAAGTGGACGAGCAGTACTTC.

The DNA of the CDR3 is TGTGCCAGCAGAGCCGGGACTGAAGACACGACCCAGTACTTC. Translated: CASRAGTEDTTQYF. This chain joins TRBV2 and TRBJ2-5, with TRBD2 as a possible D gene (6 bases). In germline, CDR1 is SNHLY, CDR2 FYNNEI. V was clipped by 6 bases and J by 7 bases, with 18 bases between them. The CDR3 length is 14 residues.

This chain links TRBV14 with TRBJ2-7, with D hard to call. CDR1 and CDR2 (germline): SGHDN, FVKESK. V lost 1 base, J lost 0 bases, and 10 bases lay in between. This CDR3 comprises 15 residues. DNA of the CDR3: TGTGCCAGCAGCCAAGTTGGAAGGAGCTCCTACGAGCAGTACTTC. Its protein is CASSQVGRSSYEQYF. The variable domain in full, with the rest retrieved from reference TRBV14 and TRBJ2-7, is EAGVTQFPSHSVIEKGQTVTLRCDPISGHDNLYWYRRVMGKEIKFLLHFVKESKQDESGMPNNRFLAERTGGTYSTLKVQPAELEDSGVYFCASSQVGRSSYEQYFGPGTRLTVT.

V is TRBV7-2 and J is TRBJ1-2; tentative D call: TRBD1 (5 bases). The CDR3 has 15 amino acids. Deletions cut 5 bases from V and 4 bases from J, with 17 bases between. The germline V gene encodes CDR1 SGHTA and CDR2 FQGNSA. CDR3 sequence: CASSPTPPGIYGYTF. CDR3 DNA sequence: TGTGCCAGCAGCCCTACCCCCCCAGGGATCTATGGCTACACCTTC.

This chain joins TRBV18 and TRBJ2-3; the match to TRBD2 covers 10 bases. The germline V gene encodes CDR1 KGHSH and CDR2 LQKENI. The junction had 5 bases not matched to a gene; V was cut back by 2 bases and J by 6 bases. The CDR3 is 15 residues long. The CDR3 nucleotides read TGTGCCAGCTCACCAACAGCGGGGGGGTCGGATACGCAGTATTTT. This codes for CASSPTAGGSDTQYF. The full variable domain, with the rest looked up from reference TRBV18 and TRBJ2-3, is NAGVMQNPRHLVRRRGQEARLRCSPMKGHSHVYWYRQLPEEGLKFMVYLQKENIIDESGMPKERFSAEFPKEGPSILRIQQVVRGDSAAYFCASSPTAGGSDTQYFGPGTRLTVL.

The chain joins TRBV4-3 to TRBJ2-1; 9 nucleotides line up with TRBD1. With V trimmed by 4 bases and J by 7 bases, 2 bases remained unmatched. This CDR3 comprises 13 residues. The germline gives CDR1 LGHNA, CDR2 YSLEER. CDR3 in amino acids: CASSRDRVNEQFF. DNA of the CDR3: TGCGCCAGCAGCCGGGACAGGGTTAATGAGCAGTTCTTC.

This clone came up once. The genes are TRBV11-1 and TRBJ2-3, with a weak D call TRBD2 (5 bases). The germline V gene has CDR1 SGHAT and CDR2 FQDESV (reference sequence). Trimming took off 5 bases at V and 6 bases at J, with 18 bases between the two ends. This CDR3 is 15 amino acids long. The CDR3 sequence is CASSPDYLWQDTQYF. DNA of the CDR3: TGTGCCAGCAGCCCTGACTATCTTTGGCAGGATACGCAGTATTTT. Variable domain in full (rest from reference TRBV11-1 and TRBJ2-3): EAEVAQSPRYKITEKSQAVAFWCDPISGHATLYWYRQILGQGPELLVQFQDESVVDDSQLPKDRFSAERLKGVDSTLKIQPAELGDSAMYLCASSPDYLWQDTQYFGPGTRLTVL.